This T cell receptor (beta chain) was identified in a study of blood T cell repertoires in COVID-19. Across the whole study: COVID-19 samples collected from the United States, Italy and Spain covered acute and convalescent phases. In each case, the material was cDNA or gDNA derived from T cells, B-cell-depleted T cells, or PBMCs.

The CDR3 runs to 17 residues. Germline CDR1 reads SGHRS; CDR2 reads YFSETQ. V shed 0 bases, J shed 0 bases, and the junction held 7 bases outside the gene matches. Assay: immunoSEQ multiplex PCR; the TCRdb copy retains only in-frame clones and omits some. The data show some 400,000 clones, with about 89% seen just once and about 2.5% held by the top ten. Source material: peripheral blood. The V call is TRBV5-1, the J call TRBJ1-1; 8 nucleotides agree with TRBD1. The sequence was obtained from a woman in her sixties or seventies with COVID-19, enrolled during active disease. The CDR3 spells CASSLVVQGAMNTEAFF. The CDR3 DNA reads TGCGCCAGCAGCTTGGTAGTCCAGGGGGCCATGAACACTGAAGCTTTCTTT.